The clone carrying this T cell receptor (beta chain) has more than one count but fewer than ten. These data belong to a study of early T cells in non-severe SARS-CoV-2 infection. TCRdb re-derived calls from the 5' RACE reads in MiXCR, one entry per CDR3 protein. The data contain more than 45,000 distinct CDR3 sequences, under 15% of them singletons. The specimen was whole blood. This TCR was recovered from an adult who was a healthcare worker with PCR-confirmed SARS-CoV-2 infection or an uninfected control (not recorded which).

The CDR3 region has the DNA TGTGCCAGCAGCCCGCCTGGGGGGAGCCGAAACACTGAAGCTTTCTTT. Protein sequence: CASSPPGGSRNTEAFF. The rearrangement links TRBV7-9 to TRBJ1-1; TRBD1 is a possible D gene (5 bases). Trimming took off 5 bases at V and 2 bases at J, with 18 bases between the two ends. Germline V gene lookup returns CDR1 SEHNR and CDR2 FQNEAQ (reference sequence). This CDR3 is built from 16 residues.